This is a list of T cell receptor beta chains from one sample in a study of T cells in pancreatic ductal adenocarcinoma. Assay used: immunoSEQ multiplex PCR; TCRdb lists only in-frame clones, some missing. The sample has roughly 100,000 clones; about 95% are singletons. Sequencing was done on a sample of PBMCs. The origin of the receptors is a human donor with pancreatic ductal adenocarcinoma. The conserved cysteine and the conserved F or W are not part of the CDR3 here. Not all rows give a size; the values are once, few, many and, for expanded clones, a class.

v_call	j_call	clone_size	cdr3_aa
TRBV7-6	TRBJ2-1	NA	ASSLQGNNEQF
TRBV5-8	TRBJ1-2	NA	ASRIQGHYGYT
TRBV19	TRBJ2-7	NA	ASSTAGTSGNEQY
TRBV9	TRBJ2-1	once	ASSVRHTGTSVEQF
TRBV5-1	TRBJ1-2	NA	ASSLEQGGYGYT
TRBV4-2	TRBJ2-5	NA	ASTEVLAGGPGKTQY
TRBV29-1	TRBJ2-1	NA	SVNIPGGLTYNEQF
TRBV4-1	TRBJ1-2	NA	ASSQPTRDTHGYT
TRBV13	TRBJ2-2	once	ASRPDSNTGELF
TRBV7-2	TRBJ2-6	NA	ASSLQASGANVLT
TRBV6-6	TRBJ2-7	NA	ASSYQNYEQY
TRBV7-2	TRBJ2-7	NA	ASSFVVASGGRYEQY
TRBV5-1	TRBJ2-3	NA	ASSDGQGLTDTQY
TRBV6-5	TRBJ2-5	NA	ASSSPGGVRETQY
TRBV5-1	TRBJ1-3	NA	ASITEGGTIY
TRBV19	TRBJ1-5	NA	ASSAGQGYSNQPQH
TRBV2	TRBJ1-2	NA	ASRPGQGGYGYT
TRBV27	TRBJ1-2	NA	ASSMGQLYGYT
TRBV19	TRBJ2-2	NA	ASSIPRGRGLNTGELF
TRBV15	TRBJ2-1	NA	ATSRELGRFLADEQF
TRBV7-3	TRBJ2-2	few	ASRAGRDTGELF
TRBV18	TRBJ1-2	NA	ASSENQDSYGYT
TRBV5-1	TRBJ2-2	NA	ASSEDRHANTGELF
TRBV27	TRBJ2-7	once	ASSSPQGGLREQY
TRBV28	TRBJ2-2	NA	ASRTGGAFTGELF
TRBV18	TRBJ2-2	NA	ASSPPSLLAGELF
TRBV10-3	TRBJ2-2	NA	AIRPAENTGELF
TRBV10-1	TRBJ2-7	NA	ASSASGTSSYEQY
TRBV4-2	TRBJ2-1	NA	ASSQVSGTDYNEQF
TRBV27	TRBJ2-3	NA	ASSDTRARDTQY
TRBV5-1	TRBJ1-2	NA	ASSTEGAAGGYT
TRBV5-4	TRBJ2-1	once	ASSLEGTGYNEQF
TRBV11-2	TRBJ2-5	few	ASSRLGPQETQY
TRBV5-1	TRBJ2-3	NA	ASTEVPAGTSTDTQY
TRBV28	TRBJ1-2	NA	ASSSAQGGRYGYT
TRBV25-1	TRBJ2-1	NA	ASGLTVNEQF
TRBV7-9	TRBJ2-7	NA	ASSLDSFEQY
TRBV10-2	TRBJ1-5	NA	ASSGDRGPYSNQPQH
TRBV5-1	TRBJ2-1	NA	ASSPRLVGSGEQF
TRBV11-3	TRBJ2-5	NA	ASSFGGAETQY
TRBV7-3	TRBJ2-2	NA	ASTLDPNTGELF
TRBV4-1	TRBJ2-7	NA	ASSESGTGGSEQY
TRBV25-1	TRBJ2-3	NA	ASSDPSWTPRGTQY
TRBV18	TRBJ1-1	NA	ASSSTAGTIGGFATEAF
TRBV11-2	TRBJ2-1	NA	ASSLTYRGRVSEQF
TRBV7-3	TRBJ2-3	NA	ASSLIPTDTQY
TRBV7-8	TRBJ1-1	NA	ASSLRQGNTEAF
TRBV18	TRBJ1-5	NA	ASSPEQGGMQPQH
TRBV5-1	TRBJ2-7	NA	ASSHLLGNTEQY
TRBV18	TRBJ2-2	NA	ASSRVGGVNTGELF
TRBV15	TRBJ2-1	NA	ATSRTSVNEQF